Each of the 27 T cell receptor beta chains below was sequenced from the same sample in a study of blood T cell repertoires in COVID-19 (dated by TCRdb to 2020 to 2022). Library prep was done by the immunoSEQ multiplex PCR assay. Here the immuneACCESS table is served through TCRdb, limited to in-frame sequences with V and J called. Missing clones are a known gap in these copies; in checked studies unresolved V genes cover under half, and the rest lacks a known reason. Recorded for this sample are tens of thousands of clones; about 88% of them occurred a single time. The leading ten clones occupy 17% of the sample. Sequencing used peripheral blood. These receptors all stem from a man aged 70 or older with active COVID-19.

This chain uses TRBV4-1 with TRBJ2-4, with D perhaps matching TRBD1 (6 bases). The CDR3 extends over 22 amino acids. V was pared by 0 bases and J by 0 bases, with 27 bases between. Germline CDR1 reads MGHRA; CDR2 reads YSYEKL. CDR3 protein: CASSQEFSAGASWSLAKNIQYF. The CDR3 DNA reads as TGCGCCAGCAGCCAAGAGTTTTCCGCAGGGGCTTCTTGGTCCCTAGCCAAAAACATTCAGTACTTC.

The chain carries TRBV19 and TRBJ1-5; D ambiguous. Germline values: CDR1 LNHDA, CDR2 SQIVND (reference sequence). This CDR3 spans 15 amino acids. V lost 5 bases, J lost 7 bases, and 18 bases lay in between. CDR3 bases: TGTGCCAGTAGTGTCATACAGACGGTTACACAGCCCCAGCATTTT. This encodes CASSVIQTVTQPQHF.

This rearrangement joins TRBV7-3 to TRBJ2-7, with D possibly matching TRBD1 (6 bases). The CDR3 is made up of 13 amino acids. The germline gives CDR1 SGHTA, CDR2 FQGTGA. Trimming removed 4 bases at V and 5 bases at J, with 12 bases between. The CDR3 loop reads CASSWNRQDEQYF. The CDR3 bases are TGTGCCAGCAGCTGGAACCGACAGGACGAGCAGTACTTC.

The V gene is TRBV5-4, the J gene TRBJ2-1; 9 nucleotides align to TRBD2. The CDR3 runs 16 residues. V lost 4 bases to trimming and J lost 7 bases; unmatched junction nucleotides: 12. Germline CDR1 is SGHNT and CDR2 is YYREEE (reference sequence). CDR3 sequence reads: CASSPGGGGGRNEQFF. CDR3 DNA: TGTGCCAGCAGCCCCGGCGGCGGGGGGGGGCGGAATGAGCAGTTCTTC.

V is TRBV5-1 and J is TRBJ2-7; a possible D gene is TRBD1 (6 bases). Trimming took 2 bases from V and 7 from J, leaving 13 bases between them. This CDR3 contains 13 residues. In germline, CDR1 is SGHRS, CDR2 YFSETQ. The CDR3 nucleotides are TGCGCCAGCAGCTTCTTACAGGGTTATGAGCAGTACTTC. It codes for CASSFLQGYEQYF.

This sequence joins TRBV11-2 and TRBJ2-1, with a tentative D call TRBD1 (6 bases). The CDR3 totals 20 residues. Trimming took off 0 bases at V and 6 bases at J, with 27 bases between the two ends. Germline CDR1 reads SGHAT; CDR2 reads FQNNGV. CDR3 in DNA: TGTGCCAGCAGCTTAGATCTGCAGGGGAATTGGGGAGATCACGCCAATGAGCAGTTCTTC. Its translation is CASSLDLQGNWGDHANEQFF.

This clone was seen once. The V call is TRBV19, the J call TRBJ1-2, with TRBD1 matching 9 bases. V shed 7 bases, J shed 6 bases, and the junction held 9 bases outside the gene matches. Germline V lookup: CDR1 LNHDA, CDR2 SQIVND (reference sequence). This CDR3 contains 14 residues. CDR3 amino acids: CASTIRTGENGYTF. The CDR3 DNA reads as TGTGCCAGTACCATAAGGACAGGGGAGAATGGCTACACCTTC.

This chain uses TRBV9 with TRBJ2-3, with TRBD2 as a possible D gene (6 bases). The length of the CDR3 is 16 residues. Trimming took off 0 bases at V and 3 bases at J, with 14 bases between the two ends. Germline loops: CDR1 SGDLS, CDR2 YYNGEE. The DNA for the CDR3 is TGTGCCAGCAGCGTAGATATAGCGGTTTTAACAGATACGCAGTATTTT. This encodes CASSVDIAVLTDTQYF.

This rearrangement joins TRBV11-2 to TRBJ2-1; 7 nucleotides match TRBD2. With V trimmed by 6 bases and J by 8 bases, 10 bases remained unmatched. Looked up from germline, CDR1 is SGHAT and CDR2 is FQNNGV. The CDR3 extends over 14 amino acids. CDR3 bases: TGTGCCAGCAGGAGGACCAGCGGGACCCATGAGCAGTTCTTC. Translation gives CASRRTSGTHEQFF.

This chain uses TRBV4-1 with TRBJ2-3, with 11 bases that match TRBD2. The CDR3 sequence is 19 residues long. V shed 0 bases and J 3 bases; nucleotides not matched to a gene: 11. CDR1 is MGHRA and CDR2 is YSYEKL in the germline V gene. CDR3 in DNA: TGCGCCAGCAGCCAAGAGTCCCTCACTAGCGGGAGTGTTACAGATACGCAGTATTTT. Residues: CASSQESLTSGSVTDTQYF.

The chain has TRBV19 and TRBJ2-1; 9 positions agree with TRBD1. The CDR3 totals 15 residues. V shed 4 bases, J shed 3 bases, and the junction held 4 bases outside the gene matches. From germline, CDR1 is LNHDA and CDR2 SQIVND (reference sequence). CDR3 coding DNA: TGTGCCAGTAGTACCGGGACAGGGAACTACAATGAGCAGTTCTTC. The encoded protein is CASSTGTGNYNEQFF.

The chain couples TRBV4-3 to TRBJ1-1; no firm D call. Germline CDR1 reads LGHNA; CDR2 reads YSLEER. Deletions cut 4 bases from V and 0 bases from J, with 15 bases between. The CDR3 consists of 16 residues. This CDR3 is CASSPTLAIMNTEAFF. The CDR3 bases are TGCGCCAGCAGCCCCACCCTAGCGATCATGAACACTGAAGCTTTCTTT.

The chain recombines TRBV28 with TRBJ2-6; D remains unclear. Germline V gives CDR1 MDHEN, CDR2 SYDVKM. The ends were cut back, 6 bases at V and 0 bases at J, with 9 bases in the middle. The CDR3 runs 15 residues. The CDR3 coding sequence is TGTGCCAGCAGCCGTCCCAGCTCTGGGGCCAACGTCCTGACTTTC. This translates into CASSRPSSGANVLTF.

The chain carries TRBV7-8 and TRBJ2-1; D is unresolved. The length of the CDR3 is 14 residues. The germline CDR1 and CDR2 sequences are SGHVS and FQNEAQ. Trimming removed 2 bases from V and 6 bases from J, with 11 bases in between. CDR3 in DNA: TGTGCCAGCAGCTTAACTTCAGCGAGCAATGAGCAGTTCTTC. This sequence encodes CASSLTSASNEQFF.

The gene calls are TRBV28 and TRBJ2-5; perhaps TRBD2 as D (5 bases). Trimming cost V 2 bases and J 4 bases, with 8 bases left between them. The CDR3 consists of 13 residues. Per the germline V gene, CDR1 is MDHEN and CDR2 is SYDVKM. Here the CDR3 DNA reads TGTGCCAGCAGTTTAGTAGGGAGAGAGACCCAGTACTTC. It codes for CASSLVGRETQYF.

This chain links TRBV9 with TRBJ2-1, with D tentatively TRBD2 (6 bases). This CDR3 is built from 15 residues. The ends were cut back, 3 bases at V and 0 bases at J, with 10 bases in the middle. From germline, CDR1 is SGDLS and CDR2 YYNGEE. The DNA for the CDR3 is TGTGCCAGCAGCGCGGACGGGAGCTCCTACAATGAGCAGTTCTTC. It is translated as CASSADGSSYNEQFF.

V is TRBV7-2 and J is TRBJ2-2, with a weak D call TRBD1 (6 bases). This CDR3 comprises 14 residues. Germline loops: CDR1 SGHTA, CDR2 FQGNSA. Deletions cut 2 bases from V and 6 bases from J, with 10 bases between. CDR3 residues: CASSLRGLAGELFF. As DNA, the CDR3 is TGTGCCAGCAGCTTAAGGGGGTTGGCCGGGGAGCTGTTTTTT. Using reference TRBV7-2 and TRBJ2-2 for the parts outside the CDR3, the full variable domain is GAGVSQSPSNKVTEKGKDVELRCDPISGHTALYWYRQSLGQGLEFLIYFQGNSAPDKSGLPSDRFSAERTGGSVSTLTIQRTQQEDSAVYLCASSLRGLAGELFFGEGSRLTVL.

The chain carries TRBV5-4 and TRBJ1-2; D is perhaps TRBD1 (5 bases). Looked up from germline, CDR1 is SGHNT and CDR2 is YYREEE (reference sequence). V lost 0 bases and J lost 4, with 7 bases in between. This CDR3 contains 13 residues. The CDR3 DNA is TGTGCCAGCAGCTTGGTACAGGTCTATGGCTACACCTTC. It specifies CASSLVQVYGYTF. Supplemented by reference TRBV5-4 and TRBJ1-2, the full variable domain reads ETGVTQSPTHLIKTRGQQVTLRCSSQSGHNTVSWYQQALGQGPQFIFQYYREEENGRGNFPPRFSGLQFPNYSSELNVNALELDDSALYLCASSLVQVYGYTFGSGTRLTVV.

This clone came up a few times. The chain is built from TRBV5-1 and TRBJ2-1; D might be TRBD1 (6 bases). The CDR3 consists of 15 residues. V lost 0 bases and J lost 4, with 11 bases in between. Germline values: CDR1 SGHRS, CDR2 YFSETQ. This CDR3 is CASSLAGDTYNEQFF. In nucleotides, the CDR3 is TGCGCCAGCAGCTTGGCCGGGGACACTTACAATGAGCAGTTCTTC.

CDR3 DNA: TGTGCCAGCAGTCCAGGACACAAGAATGGCTACACCTTC. The encoded protein is CASSPGHKNGYTF. V gene TRBV27 combines with J gene TRBJ1-2; the D gene is possibly TRBD1 (5 bases). V lost 5 bases and J 6 bases, leaving 13 bases between the germline ends. The germline CDR1 and CDR2 sequences are MNHEY and SMNVEV (reference sequence). The length of the CDR3 is 13 residues.

This chain links TRBV7-8 with TRBJ2-3, with a weak D call TRBD2 (5 bases). Germline V gene data show CDR1 as SGHVS and CDR2 as FQNEAQ. The CDR3 has 13 amino acids. V shed 5 bases and J shed 2 bases, with 8 bases lying between them. CDR3 nucleotides: TGTGCCAGCAGCCCGGGAACCACAGATACGCAGTATTTT. It is translated as CASSPGTTDTQYF.

This rearrangement joins TRBV5-5 to TRBJ2-7; the D gene is possibly TRBD1 (7 bases). CDR1 is SGHKS and CDR2 is YYEKEE in the germline V gene (reference sequence). This CDR3 has 15 amino acids. V lost 4 bases and J 8 bases, leaving 22 bases between the germline ends. The CDR3 DNA reads TGTGCCAGCAGCCCCTGGCAGGGGGGCCAGAATCAGCAGTACTTC. Protein product: CASSPWQGGQNQQYF.

This clone was found once. CDR3 nucleotides: TGTGCCAGCAGCTCCACCGGGACAAACACAGATACGCAGTATTTT. Translated, it gives CASSSTGTNTDTQYF. The genes are TRBV5-6 and TRBJ2-3, with D possibly TRBD1 on 6 matching bases. The CDR3 has 15 residues. Germline CDR1 and CDR2: SGHDT and YYEEEE. Trimming left V 3 bases short and J 2 bases short, with 13 bases between. The whole variable domain, remainder taken from reference TRBV5-6 and TRBJ2-3, is DAGVTQSPTHLIKTRGQQVTLRCSPKSGHDTVSWYQQALGQGPQFIFQYYEEEERQRGNFPDRFSGHQFPNYSSELNVNALLLGDSALYLCASSSTGTNTDTQYFGPGTRLTVL.

The rearrangement links TRBV7-2 to TRBJ2-7, with 10 bases that match TRBD2. V lost 8 bases and J lost 2; bases outside the gene matches: 9. CDR3 size: 15 residues. The germline gives CDR1 SGHTA, CDR2 FQGNSA. CDR3 coding DNA: TGTGCCAGCGGAATAGCGGGAGGCCAGGCCTACGAGCAGTACTTC. Protein: CASGIAGGQAYEQYF.

The chain recombines TRBV6-5 with TRBJ2-3, with D maybe TRBD2 (5 bases). The CDR3 has 14 amino acids. Germline loops: CDR1 MNHEY, CDR2 SVGAGI. V was trimmed by 2 bases and J by 2 bases, leaving 8 bases between them. As DNA, the CDR3 is TGTGCCAGCAGTTACACTAGGCCCACAGATACGCAGTATTTT. It translates to CASSYTRPTDTQYF.

V and J are TRBV7-8 and TRBJ1-1; TRBD1 matches at 10 bases. CDR1 is SGHVS and CDR2 is FQNEAQ in the germline V gene. This CDR3 contains 15 residues. After removal of 3 bases from V and 3 bases from J, the junction contained 4 bases not matched to a gene. The CDR3 reads CASSFRDRGHTEAFF. CDR3 sequence (DNA): TGTGCCAGCAGCTTCCGGGACAGGGGACACACTGAAGCTTTCTTT.

The rearrangement joins TRBV15 to TRBJ1-2; 11 positions match TRBD1. V lost 5 bases to trimming and J lost 6 bases; unmatched junction nucleotides: 5. Germline-derived CDR1 and CDR2 are LNHNV and YYDKDF (reference sequence). The CDR3 is made up of 14 amino acids. CDR3 amino acids: CATSRRDRGNGYTF. The CDR3 bases are TGTGCCACCAGCCGCCGGGACAGGGGGAATGGCTACACCTTC. The full variable domain, with the rest looked up from reference TRBV15 and TRBJ1-2, is DAMVIQNPRYQVTQFGKPVTLSCSQTLNHNVMYWYQQKSSQAPKLLFHYYDKDFNNEADTPDNFQSRRPNTSFCFLDIRSPGLGDTAMYLCATSRRDRGNGYTFGSGTRLTVV.